This passage covers 30 T cell receptor beta chains from one sample sequenced in a study of T-cell reconstitution after alpha-beta-depleted transplantation in children. Unique molecular identifiers were incorporated into the prepared TCRbeta library. Via MiXCR, TCRdb re-called the PCR reads, giving one row per CDR3 protein. The sample records roughly 610,000 distinct CDR3 sequences, roughly a tenth being singletons. Sequencing was performed on PBMCs from the stem cell graft donor, taken from the stem cell graft. The receptors derive from a human donor who donated a stem cell graft to a child with acute myeloid leukemia.

The chain carries TRBV14 and TRBJ1-5; D gene unclear. Between the trimmed V and J ends, which lost 0 bases and 7 bases, there was a span of 7 bases. The germline gives CDR1 SGHDN, CDR2 FVKESK. The CDR3 is 13 residues long. The CDR3 sequence is CASSQDLEQPQHF. The CDR3 DNA follows: TGTGCCAGCAGCCAAGATCTAGAGCAGCCCCAGCATTTT. Based on the CDR3 plus reference TRBV14 and TRBJ1-5, the full variable domain is EAGVTQFPSHSVIEKGQTVTLRCDPISGHDNLYWYRRVMGKEIKFLLHFVKESKQDESGMPNNRFLAERTGGTYSTLKVQPAELEDSGVYFCASSQDLEQPQHFGDGTRLSIL.

This clonotype was counted between two and nine times. The genes are TRBV29-1 and TRBJ1-2; 7 bases agree with TRBD1. The V segment lost 7 bases and the J segment 8 bases; nucleotides outside the gene matches: 19. The CDR3 extends over 15 amino acids. Per the germline V gene, CDR1 is SQVTM and CDR2 is ANQGSEA. The DNA of the CDR3 is TGCAGCGGCGGCGGTACAGGGGTAGGGGTCGGCGGCTACACCTTC. Amino acids: CSGGGTGVGVGGYTF.

The rearrangement joins TRBV18 to TRBJ2-5; D is possibly TRBD2 (5 bases). This CDR3 is 18 amino acids long. Deletions cut 2 bases from V and 3 bases from J, with 22 bases between. From germline, CDR1 is KGHSH and CDR2 LQKENI. CDR3 in amino acids: CASSPLGPSSKGEETQYF. CDR3 DNA: TGTGCCAGCTCACCATTAGGTCCTAGCTCGAAAGGAGAAGAGACCCAGTACTTC.

This clonotype was seen repeatedly, ten times or more. The rearrangement links TRBV12-3 or TRBV12-4 to TRBJ2-7, with D hard to call. V lost 2 bases, J lost 2 bases, and 4 bases lay in between. The CDR3 is made up of 12 amino acids. The CDR3 is CASSLRAYEQYF. The CDR3 DNA reads as TGTGCCAGCAGTTTAAGGGCCTACGAGCAGTACTTC.

There are many counts of this clonotype. This chain connects TRBV7-2 to TRBJ1-1, with D possibly being TRBD1 (6 bases). Germline CDR1 is SGHTA and CDR2 is FQGNSA. With 3 bases removed from V and 7 bases from J, the gap between germline ends came to 12 bases. The CDR3 sequence is 13 residues long. The CDR3 DNA reads TGTGCCAGCAGCTTTTCAGGGGACGGTGAAGCTTTCTTT. Translation: CASSFSGDGEAFF. Full variable domain (missing parts from reference TRBV7-2 and TRBJ1-1): GAGVSQSPSNKVTEKGKDVELRCDPISGHTALYWYRQSLGQGLEFLIYFQGNSAPDKSGLPSDRFSAERTGGSVSTLTIQRTQQEDSAVYLCASSFSGDGEAFFGQGTRLTVV.

Ten or more counts support this clonotype. The chain recombines TRBV20-1 with TRBJ2-7; 9 nucleotides match TRBD2. CDR1 DFQATT and CDR2 SNEGSKA come from the germline V gene (reference sequence). The CDR3 has 15 residues. With 0 bases clipped from V and 5 bases from J, the junction kept 8 bases outside the gene matches. The CDR3 bases are TGCAGTGCTAGAGATCCCGGCGGGAGGGCCAACGAGCAGTACTTC. It encodes CSARDPGGRANEQYF.

This clonotype was seen only a few times. The V and J genes are TRBV28 and TRBJ2-5; 10 bases line up with TRBD2. Per the germline V gene, CDR1 is MDHEN and CDR2 is SYDVKM. The CDR3 is made up of 15 amino acids. The V gene end was trimmed by 5 bases and the J gene end by 2 bases; junction bases not matched to a gene: 5. The CDR3 DNA reads TGTGCCAGCAGTCCGAGGACTAGCGGTCAAGAGACCCAGTACTTC. Its protein product is CASSPRTSGQETQYF.

This clonotype was observed a few times. The chain is built from TRBV29-1 and TRBJ2-5; TRBD1 matches 10 bases. The junction had 1 base not matched to a gene; V was cut back by 4 bases and J by 5 bases. Looked up from germline, CDR1 is SQVTM and CDR2 is ANQGSEA. The CDR3 runs 12 residues. The CDR3 loop is CSVGGQGETQYF. CDR3 in DNA: TGCAGCGTTGGGGGACAGGGGGAGACCCAGTACTTC.

This clonotype has more than one count but fewer than ten. This sequence joins TRBV7-9 and TRBJ1-2, with TRBD1 matching over 7 bases. The CDR3 has 12 residues. CDR1 is SEHNR and CDR2 is FQNEAQ in the germline V gene (reference sequence). The V gene end was trimmed by 5 bases and the J gene end by 8 bases; junction bases not matched to a gene: 5. CDR3 DNA sequence: TGTGCCAGCAGCGCGACAGGGTGGGGCTACACCTTC. Its translation is CASSATGWGYTF.

This clonotype was seen at least ten times. The rearrangement links TRBV20-1 to TRBJ2-7; 8 nucleotides align to TRBD2. The V and J ends lost 0 bases and 2 bases, in that order; junction bases with no gene match: 6. Germline values: CDR1 DFQATT, CDR2 SNEGSKA (reference sequence). The CDR3 is made up of 15 amino acids. The DNA for the CDR3 is TGCAGTGCTAGAGATAGCGGGACTGCAACCTACGAGCAGTACTTC. The encoded protein is CSARDSGTATYEQYF.

In this sample, this clonotype turned up many times. The chain couples TRBV7-3 to TRBJ2-2, with D unclear. Per the germline V gene, CDR1 is SGHTA and CDR2 is FQGTGA. This CDR3 spans 15 amino acids. The ends were cut back, 5 bases at V and 5 bases at J, with 15 bases in the middle. As DNA, the CDR3 is TGTGCCAGCAGCCCTAGACGGGCTTGGACCGGGGAGCTGTTTTTT. Its protein product is CASSPRRAWTGELFF.

The chain links TRBV20-1 to TRBJ2-5; 8 bases map to TRBD2. CDR1 is DFQATT and CDR2 is SNEGSKA in the germline V gene (reference sequence). V was clipped by 5 bases and J by 4 bases; unmatched bases: 12. The CDR3 runs to 15 residues. CDR3 DNA sequence: TGCAGTGCTCCATACAATCCGGGAGGGGGAGAGACCCAGTACTTC. Protein product: CSAPYNPGGGETQYF.

This clonotype has ten or more counts. This chain's CDR3 is CATSDSFGSSYNEQFF. CDR3 nucleotide sequence: TGTGCCACCAGTGATTCTTTCGGGAGCTCCTACAATGAGCAGTTCTTC. The genes are TRBV24-1 and TRBJ2-1; possible D gene TRBD2, 6 bases. V lost 2 bases, J lost 0 bases, and 10 bases lay in between. This CDR3 has 16 residues. In germline, CDR1 is KGHDR, CDR2 SFDVKD.

The chain couples TRBV3-1 to TRBJ2-1; 9 positions match TRBD2. Trimming cost V 3 bases and J 9 bases; bases outside gene matches: 9. This CDR3 spans 15 amino acids. The V gene's germline CDR1 is LGHDT and CDR2 YNNKEL (reference sequence). The CDR3 sequence is CASSHLAGLHGEQFF. In nucleotides, the CDR3 is TGTGCCAGCAGCCATCTAGCGGGACTACATGGTGAGCAGTTCTTC.

The chain carries TRBV30 and TRBJ2-1; 11 positions match TRBD2. The CDR3 covers 15 residues. Trimming at V came to 4 bases and at J to 3 bases, leaving 5 bases not matched to a gene. Germline-derived CDR1 and CDR2 are GTSNPN and SVGIG (reference sequence). As DNA, the CDR3 is TGTGCCTGGACCGCGACTAGCGGGAACTACAATGAGCAGTTCTTC. This translates into CAWTATSGNYNEQFF.

This clonotype was detected ten times or more. The V and J genes are TRBV28 and TRBJ2-3; D gene unclear. Germline CDR1 reads MDHEN; CDR2 reads SYDVKM. The CDR3 covers 13 residues. Trimming took 6 bases from V and 0 from J, leaving 7 bases between them. The DNA of the CDR3 is TGTGCCAGCAGCAGTCCTAGCACAGATACGCAGTATTTT. The encoded protein is CASSSPSTDTQYF.

The gene calls are TRBV4-2 and TRBJ2-6, with a weak D call TRBD1 (5 bases). This CDR3 is built from 16 residues. Germline V gives CDR1 LGHNA, CDR2 YNFKEQ. Trimming removed 2 bases at V and 2 bases at J, with 10 bases between. In DNA, the CDR3 is TGTGCCAGCAGCCAAAAGGGGTTAACTGGGGCCAACGTCCTGACTTTC. Translated, it gives CASSQKGLTGANVLTF.

This clonotype was seen ten or more times. The V gene is TRBV29-1, the J gene TRBJ2-7, with D possibly matching TRBD1 (6 bases). There are 13 residues in the CDR3. V lost 5 bases and J lost 5, with 16 bases in between. Germline V gives CDR1 SQVTM, CDR2 ANQGSEA. CDR3 sequence reads: CSVTPGQGNEQYF. The CDR3 DNA sequence: TGCAGCGTTACGCCGGGACAAGGGAACGAGCAGTACTTC.

The chain carries TRBV6-1 and TRBJ1-2; 10 bases map to TRBD1. The J segment lost 5 bases and the V segment lost 6 bases, leaving 9 bases of the junction unmatched. Germline lookup yields CDR1 MNHNS and CDR2 SASEGT. The CDR3 length is 15 residues. CDR3: CASSGKGQGWYGYTF. Here the CDR3 DNA reads TGTGCCAGCAGCGGAAAGGGACAGGGGTGGTATGGCTACACCTTC.

This clonotype turned up a few times. J is TRBJ2-5 and V is TRBV10-3; 10 bases line up with TRBD2. Germline CDR1 reads ENHRY; CDR2 reads SYGVKD. V trimming: 3 bases; J trimming: 5 bases; junction bases outside the gene matches: 6. This CDR3 comprises 15 residues. The CDR3: CAISDALAGRETQYF. The CDR3 DNA is TGTGCCATCAGTGACGCACTAGCGGGAAGGGAGACCCAGTACTTC.

This clonotype was found many times. The rearrangement uses TRBV6-1 and TRBJ2-1; TRBD1 is a possible D gene (6 bases). The CDR3 extends over 15 amino acids. Between the trimmed V and J ends, which lost 3 bases and 8 bases, there was a span of 17 bases. The germline V gene has CDR1 MNHNS and CDR2 SASEGT. This CDR3 is CASSDTSTGRHEQFF. The CDR3 nucleotides are TGTGCCAGCAGTGACACTTCCACAGGGCGCCATGAGCAGTTCTTC.

J is TRBJ1-1 and V is TRBV5-1; D gene uncertain. The CDR3 spans 14 residues. V gave up 5 bases and J gave up 3 bases, with 14 bases separating them. The germline V gene has CDR1 SGHRS and CDR2 YFSETQ. The DNA of the CDR3 is TGCGCCAGCAGTCTCGACACGGGGTACACTGAAGCTTTCTTT. It encodes CASSLDTGYTEAFF.

This clonotype has only a few counts. V usage is TRBV20-1 and J usage is TRBJ2-7; D is unclear. CDR1 is DFQATT, CDR2 SNEGSKA, per germline (reference sequence). This CDR3 has 14 residues. The ends were cut back, 1 base at V and 6 bases at J, with 16 bases in the middle. The CDR3 here is CSARGPLRGPEQYF. The CDR3 coding sequence is TGCAGTGCTAGAGGCCCGTTACGAGGTCCCGAGCAGTACTTC.

This clonotype was seen many times. This rearrangement joins TRBV6-5 to TRBJ1-2; D uncertain. CDR1 MNHEY and CDR2 SVGAGI come from the germline V gene. The CDR3 contains 13 residues. V lost 0 bases to trimming and J lost 6 bases, with 8 bases between them. The CDR3 loop reads CASSYSGFDGYTF. The CDR3, as DNA: TGTGCCAGCAGTTACTCGGGGTTTGATGGCTACACCTTC.

This clonotype has ten or more counts. This chain uses TRBV3-1 with TRBJ1-2; the D gene is possibly TRBD1 (5 bases). The germline V gene encodes CDR1 LGHDT and CDR2 YNNKEL (reference sequence). V lost 1 base and J lost 3, with 6 bases in between. The CDR3 runs 13 residues. For the CDR3, the DNA is TGTGCCAGCAGCCAAGCAGGGTACTATGGCTACACCTTC. It translates to CASSQAGYYGYTF.

The chain is built from TRBV14 and TRBJ2-2; D not resolved. Trimming removed 5 bases at V and 6 bases at J, with 13 bases between. The CDR3 is 14 residues long. Germline CDR1 and CDR2: SGHDN and FVKESK. The CDR3 protein is CASSEDMVAGELFF. Written as DNA, the CDR3 is TGTGCCAGCAGCGAGGATATGGTCGCCGGGGAGCTGTTTTTT.

This clonotype occurred a few times. The chain recombines TRBV12-3 or TRBV12-4 with TRBJ2-5; 10 bases align to TRBD2. V lost 2 bases and J lost 4; bases outside the gene matches: 4. The CDR3 has 15 residues. The DNA of the CDR3 is TGTGCCAGCAGTTTAATAGCGGGAGGAGGAGAGACCCAGTACTTC. As protein: CASSLIAGGGETQYF.

Many counts were recorded for this clonotype. A junction end diverges from the germline sequence, so it may reflect a read error. The V gene is TRBV7-7, the J gene TRBJ2-5; D not resolved. Germline V gives CDR1 SSHAT, CDR2 FNYEAQ (reference sequence). The CDR3 extends over 14 amino acids. CDR3 sequence: CASSLSQVFETQYF. CDR3 DNA sequence: TGTGCTAGCAGCCTCTCTCAGGTTTTTGAGACCCAGTACTTC.

This clonotype was counted only a few times. This chain connects TRBV29-1 to TRBJ2-7; 7 bases are shared with TRBD2. CDR1 and CDR2 from the germline V gene are SQVTM and ANQGSEA. The CDR3 covers 13 residues. V trimming: 7 bases; J trimming: 5 bases; junction bases outside the gene matches: 11. The CDR3 loop reads CSGGGAPLHEQYF. The CDR3 DNA reads TGCAGCGGGGGGGGTGCTCCACTACACGAGCAGTACTTC.

The chain employs TRBV7-2 and TRBJ2-7; 11 bases align to TRBD2. Per germline, CDR1 SGHTA and CDR2 FQGNSA. V shed 5 bases, J shed 2 bases, and the junction held 8 bases outside the gene matches. This CDR3 region has 16 residues. CDR3 bases: TGTGCCAGCAGCGTCGAAGGGACTAGCGGTCCCTACGAGCAGTACTTC. Translated: CASSVEGTSGPYEQYF.